This TCR beta chain was sequenced during a study of T cells in Graves' hyperthyroidism and ophthalmopathy. As for the study in general: Peripheral blood was obtained at initial diagnosis, preceding any treatment.

This sample holds PBMCs from roughly 10 ml fresh peripheral blood. Germline V CDR1 and CDR2: SGHTA, FQGNSA. J gave up 1 base and V 4 bases, and 7 bases lay outside the gene matches. CDR3 length: 15 residues. This clonotype was observed at least ten times. The antigen is undetermined. Study findings and constraints: Stable hyperthyroidism was separated from ophthalmopathy by a model based on 13 V-J features.

Template material for amplifying TCR beta CDR3 regions consisted of RNA transcripts. The TCR CDR3 first-round RT-PCR relied on the HTBI primer set. From the multiplex PCR reads, TCRdb called clonotypes with MiXCR, one entry per CDR3 protein. The sample shows hundreds of thousands of distinct CDR3 sequences, about 35% of them seen only once. This sequence joins TRBV7-2 and TRBJ2-7, with 7 bases fitting TRBD1. The sequence derives from a woman aged 40 to 50 with Graves' hyperthyroidism. What was sequenced was blood. Written as DNA, the CDR3 is TGTGCCAGCAGCTCATACCGGACAGGTTCCTACGAGCAGTACTTC. Its translation is CASSSYRTGSYEQYF.